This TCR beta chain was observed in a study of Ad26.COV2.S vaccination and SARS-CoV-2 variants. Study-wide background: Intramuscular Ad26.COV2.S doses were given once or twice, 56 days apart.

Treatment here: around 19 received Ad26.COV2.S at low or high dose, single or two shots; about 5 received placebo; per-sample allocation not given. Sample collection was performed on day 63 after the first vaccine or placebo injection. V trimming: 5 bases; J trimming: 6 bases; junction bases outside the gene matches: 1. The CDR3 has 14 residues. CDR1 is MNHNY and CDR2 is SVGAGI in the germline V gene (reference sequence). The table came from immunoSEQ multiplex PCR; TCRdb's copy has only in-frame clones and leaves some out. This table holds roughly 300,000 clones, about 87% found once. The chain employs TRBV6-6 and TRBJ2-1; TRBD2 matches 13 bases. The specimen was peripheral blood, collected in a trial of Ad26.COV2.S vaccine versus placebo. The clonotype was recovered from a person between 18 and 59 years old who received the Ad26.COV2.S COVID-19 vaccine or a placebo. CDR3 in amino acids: CASSGTSGINEQFF. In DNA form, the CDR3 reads TGTGCCAGCAGTGGGACTAGCGGGATCAATGAGCAGTTCTTC.